The 21 T cell receptor beta chains presented below share a single source sample, sequenced in a study of regulatory T cells in long-lasting Graves disease. Arm-PCR of CDR3 regions and iRepertoire HTBI primers were used to build TCR beta libraries. MiXCR was run by TCRdb on the multiplex PCR reads, yielding one entry per CDR3 protein. Of hundreds of thousands of distinct CDR3 sequences listed, about 11% are singletons. Time point reported: newly diagnosed GD, antithyroid drugs for less than 3 months. Extracted RNA from PBMCs served as the source of the TCR library. The sample also formed part of further work on T cells in Graves' hyperthyroidism and ophthalmopathy.

The sequencing used peripheral blood mononuclear cells (PBMCs), collected at new diagnosis, from a patient treated with antithyroid drugs. All receptors derive from a woman aged 25 to 45 with Graves disease.

This chain connects TRBV29-1 to TRBJ2-7; D gene ambiguous. Per the germline V gene, CDR1 is SQVTM and CDR2 is ANQGSEA. The V end was cut by 7 bases, the J end by 2 bases, with 18 bases between. This CDR3 contains 14 residues. The DNA of the CDR3 is TGCAGCGCGATTGCTACCCCCAACCCCTACGAGCAGTACTTC. As protein: CSAIATPNPYEQYF.

This chain joins TRBV30 and TRBJ1-2, with D possibly TRBD1 on 6 matching bases. CDR1 is GTSNPN and CDR2 is SVGIG in the germline V gene (reference sequence). Trimming cost V 1 base and J 2 bases, with 14 bases left between them. The length of the CDR3 is 15 residues. The CDR3 region is CAWSEGDTLNYGYTF. The CDR3 DNA reads TGTGCCTGGAGTGAGGGGGACACTTTGAACTATGGCTACACCTTC.

This clonotype was counted many times. J is TRBJ1-5 and V is TRBV18; 7 bases match TRBD1. Germline CDR1 and CDR2: KGHSH and LQKENI. Trimming cost V 9 bases and J 6 bases; bases outside gene matches: 8. CDR3 length: 13 amino acids. The CDR3 coding sequence is TGTGCCAGTTCCGAGGGGGCCGCTCAGCCCCAGCATTTT. Amino acids: CASSEGAAQPQHF. The full variable domain, rest sourced from reference TRBV18 and TRBJ1-5, is NAGVMQNPRHLVRRRGQEARLRCSPMKGHSHVYWYRQLPEEGLKFMVYLQKENIIDESGMPKERFSAEFPKEGPSILRIQQVVRGDSAAYFCASSEGAAQPQHFGDGTRLSIL.

In its sample, this clonotype was seen many times. The chain links TRBV19 to TRBJ1-1; no definite D call. The germline CDR1 and CDR2 sequences are LNHDA and SQIVND (reference sequence). The V end was cut by 3 bases, the J end by 3 bases, with 8 bases between. The CDR3 consists of 13 residues. CDR3: CASSIIEDTEAFF. Written as DNA, the CDR3 is TGTGCCAGTAGTATCATAGAGGACACTGAAGCTTTCTTT.

This clonotype has more than one count but fewer than ten. A much larger clone is a single base away; this may be a read error. V gene TRBV28 combines with J gene TRBJ1-5; D is uncertain. This CDR3 is 12 amino acids long. CDR1 is MDHEN and CDR2 is SYDVKM in the germline V gene. V was shortened by 6 bases and J by 3 bases, with 6 bases between the two germline ends. This chain's CDR3 is CASSLTNQPQHF. CDR3 nucleotide sequence: TGTGCCAGCAGCTTAACCAATCAGCCCCAGCATTTT.

The table lists this clonotype with a count of one. The genes are TRBV5-8 and TRBJ2-3, with 7 bases that match TRBD2. The length of the CDR3 is 14 residues. Germline V gives CDR1 SGHTS, CDR2 YDEGEE. The trim removed 4 bases at V and 2 bases at J, leaving 4 bases unmatched. In DNA, the CDR3 is TGTGCCAGCAGCAGACGGGGGGTCACAGATACGCAGTATTTT. It yields the protein CASSRRGVTDTQYF.

On this clonotype: This likely came from a read error, as a far larger clone is one base away. This chain connects TRBV5-5 to TRBJ2-7, with a weak D call TRBD1 (5 bases). Germline V gene data show CDR1 as SGHKS and CDR2 as YYEKEE (reference sequence). The CDR3 runs to 14 residues. V was trimmed by 4 bases and J by 0 bases, leaving 11 bases between them. The DNA for the CDR3 is TGTGCCAGCAGCCGGAACAGGAGCTCCTACGAGCAGTACTTC. This encodes CASSRNRSSYEQYF.

This clonotype was counted many times. The chain couples TRBV19 to TRBJ2-6; 8 bases line up with TRBD1. The CDR3 contains 15 residues. Germline V lookup: CDR1 LNHDA, CDR2 SQIVND (reference sequence). V gave up 7 bases and J gave up 3 bases; unmatched junction bases: 5. CDR3 nucleotide sequence: TGTGCCAGTACTCAGGGGGCTAGTGGGGCCAACGTCCTGACTTTC. Translation: CASTQGASGANVLTF.

At least ten counts were recorded for this clonotype. The V gene is TRBV30, the J gene TRBJ1-4; no clear D gene. Trimming shortened V by 1 base and J by 10 bases, and 13 bases separated the two germline ends. From germline, CDR1 is GTSNPN and CDR2 SVGIG (reference sequence). This CDR3 has 13 amino acids. The CDR3 DNA reads TGTGCCTGGAGTGGTGGAGGACCTGGAAAACTGTTTTTT. It is translated as CAWSGGGPGKLFF.

This clonotype was seen at least ten times. V gene TRBV27 combines with J gene TRBJ2-1; D is ambiguous. Trimming left V 2 bases short and J 7 bases short, with 18 bases between. The germline CDR1 and CDR2 sequences are MNHEY and SMNVEV (reference sequence). This CDR3 has 16 amino acids. The CDR3 DNA follows: TGTGCCAGCAGTTTAAGGAACCTTGGAGAATCAAATGAGCAGTTCTTC. It specifies CASSLRNLGESNEQFF.

The chain carries TRBV28 and TRBJ2-3, with 12 bases that match TRBD2. Germline lookup yields CDR1 MDHEN and CDR2 SYDVKM. Trimming removed 8 bases from V and 6 bases from J; junction bases left unmatched: 9. CDR3 length: 15 residues. The CDR3 protein is CASGPSGRAVDTQYF. Written as DNA, the CDR3 is TGTGCCAGCGGCCCTAGCGGGAGGGCCGTTGATACGCAGTATTTT.

This clonotype has at least ten counts. The rearrangement links TRBV2 to TRBJ1-5; 7 nucleotides line up with TRBD1. The CDR3 runs to 14 residues. Germline CDR1 is SNHLY and CDR2 is FYNNEI. The V segment lost 6 bases and the J segment 9 bases; nucleotides outside the gene matches: 11. As DNA, the CDR3 is TGTGCCAGCAGGCAGACAGGGAGTTCGGGGCCCCAGCATTTT. This gives the protein CASRQTGSSGPQHF. Full variable domain (outside the CDR3, taken from reference TRBV2 and TRBJ1-5): EPEVTQTPSHQVTQMGQEVILRCVPISNHLYFYWYRQILGQKVEFLVSFYNNEISEKSEIFDDQFSVERPDGSNFTLKIRSTKLEDSAMYFCASRQTGSSGPQHFGDGTRLSIL.

This clonotype was observed a handful of times. The gene calls are TRBV5-1 and TRBJ2-7, with TRBD1 as a possible D gene (5 bases). Germline-derived CDR1 and CDR2 are SGHRS and YFSETQ. CDR3 length: 12 amino acids. Trimming stripped 2 bases from V and 7 bases from J, with 10 bases between. The CDR3 here is CASSFGDREQYF. Written as DNA, the CDR3 is TGCGCCAGCAGCTTCGGCGACAGAGAGCAGTACTTC.

V usage is TRBV24-1 and J usage is TRBJ2-7, with D hard to call. There are 14 residues in the CDR3. Germline loops: CDR1 KGHDR, CDR2 SFDVKD. Between the trimmed V and J ends, which lost 1 base and 7 bases, there was a span of 13 bases. The CDR3 spells CATSDFGDPSEQYF. The CDR3 DNA reads TGTGCCACCAGTGATTTCGGCGACCCCTCGGAGCAGTACTTC.

This clonotype was counted many times. The V and J genes are TRBV30 and TRBJ1-4; 7 positions match TRBD1. J was trimmed by 6 bases and V by 6 bases; bases with no gene match: 7. The CDR3 runs 13 residues. Germline assignment: CDR1 GTSNPN and CDR2 SVGIG (reference sequence). The CDR3: CACDTGEDEKLFF. The CDR3 region has the DNA TGTGCCTGTGATACAGGGGAGGATGAAAAACTGTTTTTT.

This clonotype was counted at least ten times. J is TRBJ2-2 and V is TRBV5-1; 12 nucleotides line up with TRBD2. The trim removed 4 bases at V and 8 bases at J, leaving 6 bases unmatched. Germline CDR1 reads SGHRS; CDR2 reads YFSETQ. The CDR3 spans 15 residues. The CDR3, as DNA: TGCGCCAGCAGCCGGACTAGCGGGGTGCGAGGGGAGCTGTTTTTT. This codes for CASSRTSGVRGELFF.

This clonotype occurred many times. J is TRBJ2-7 and V is TRBV6-2 or TRBV6-3, with D perhaps matching TRBD2 (5 bases). The germline V gene has CDR1 MNHEY and CDR2 SVGEGT. The V gene lost 11 bases and the J gene lost 1 base, with 15 bases spanning the gap. This CDR3 contains 13 residues. CDR3 region: CAGGQENSYEQYF. The CDR3 nucleotides are TGTGCCGGCGGGCAGGAGAATTCCTACGAGCAGTACTTC.

V is TRBV4-3 and J is TRBJ2-1; 9 nucleotides agree with TRBD2. CDR1 and CDR2 (germline): LGHNA, YSLEER. The J segment lost 6 bases and the V segment lost 0 bases, leaving 6 bases of the junction unmatched. There are 16 residues in the CDR3. The CDR3 sequence: CASSQEWAGGGNEQFF. The CDR3 nucleotides are TGCGCCAGCAGCCAAGAATGGGCGGGAGGGGGCAATGAGCAGTTCTTC.

This clonotype was seen more than once but under ten times. A read error is likely here: a far larger clone is one base away. The chain is built from TRBV6-1 and TRBJ2-7; no definite D call. The CDR3 loop spans 11 amino acids. Between the trimmed V and J ends, which lost 2 bases and 3 bases, there was a span of 2 bases. CDR1 MNHNS and CDR2 SASEGT come from the germline V gene. The CDR3, as DNA: TGTGCCAGCAGTGAATTCTACGAGCAGTACTTC. The encoded protein is CASSEFYEQYF.

The table lists this clonotype with many counts. The chain combines TRBV15 with TRBJ1-1; no clear D gene. This CDR3 has 15 amino acids. CDR1 and CDR2 (germline): LNHNV, YYDKDF (reference sequence). Trimming cost V 0 bases and J 4 bases, with 12 bases left between them. As DNA, the CDR3 is TGTGCCACCAGCAGAGATCTCCCGATGGGCACTGAAGCTTTCTTT. This gives the protein CATSRDLPMGTEAFF.

Ten or more counts support this clonotype. This chain connects TRBV2 to TRBJ1-2; possible D gene TRBD1, 6 bases. This CDR3 spans 13 amino acids. Between the trimmed V and J ends, which lost 6 bases and 5 bases, there was a span of 13 bases. CDR1 is SNHLY and CDR2 is FYNNEI in the germline V gene. CDR3 in amino acids: CASRIIQGYGYTF. CDR3 DNA sequence: TGTGCCAGCAGAATAATACAGGGTTATGGCTACACCTTC. The full variable domain, its missing parts supplied by reference TRBV2 and TRBJ1-2, is EPEVTQTPSHQVTQMGQEVILRCVPISNHLYFYWYRQILGQKVEFLVSFYNNEISEKSEIFDDQFSVERPDGSNFTLKIRSTKLEDSAMYFCASRIIQGYGYTFGSGTRLTVV.